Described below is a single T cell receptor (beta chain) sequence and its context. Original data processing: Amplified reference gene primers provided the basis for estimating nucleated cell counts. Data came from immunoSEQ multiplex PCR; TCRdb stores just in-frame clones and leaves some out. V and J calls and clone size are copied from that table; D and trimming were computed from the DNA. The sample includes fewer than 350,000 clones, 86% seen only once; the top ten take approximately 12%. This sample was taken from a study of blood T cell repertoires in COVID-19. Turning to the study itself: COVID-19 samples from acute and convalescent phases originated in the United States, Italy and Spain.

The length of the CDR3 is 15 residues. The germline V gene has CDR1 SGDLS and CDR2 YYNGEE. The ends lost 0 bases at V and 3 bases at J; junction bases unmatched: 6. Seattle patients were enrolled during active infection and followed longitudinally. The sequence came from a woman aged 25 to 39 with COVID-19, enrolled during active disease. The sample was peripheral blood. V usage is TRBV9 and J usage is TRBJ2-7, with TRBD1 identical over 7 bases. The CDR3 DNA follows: TGTGCCAGCAGCGTAGCCCCCCAGGGGGACTACGAGCAGTACTTC. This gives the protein CASSVAPQGDYEQYF.